The 21 T cell receptor beta chains presented below share a single source sample, sequenced in a study of early T cells in non-severe SARS-CoV-2 infection. Each CDR3 protein is one row after TCRdb ran MiXCR on the 5' RACE reads. The repertoire includes some 48,000 distinct CDR3 sequences, around a tenth of them detected once, and roughly 8% sits in the top ten. Sequenced: whole blood. All receptors derive from an adult who was a healthcare worker with PCR-confirmed SARS-CoV-2 infection or an uninfected control (not recorded which).

This clonotype was seen a handful of times. Germline is not matched at one junction end, which may reflect a read error. The rearrangement uses TRBV29-1 and TRBJ1-2; no firm D call. Looked up from germline, CDR1 is SQVTM and CDR2 is ANQGSEA. The CDR3 runs to 8 residues. CDR3 DNA sequence: TGCAGCGTTGAACTCGGGCAATTC. Protein sequence: CSVELGQF.

Ten or more counts support this clonotype. J is TRBJ2-1 and V is TRBV7-8, with D unclear. Trimming took off 3 bases at V and 7 bases at J, with 10 bases between the two ends. From germline, CDR1 is SGHVS and CDR2 FQNEAQ. The CDR3 covers 13 residues. CDR3 DNA sequence: TGTGCCAGCAGCTTGGGGTGGGCGAATGAGCAGTTCTTC. Protein: CASSLGWANEQFF. Full variable domain (outside the CDR3, taken from reference TRBV7-8 and TRBJ2-1): GAGVSQSPRYKVAKRGQDVALRCDPISGHVSLFWYQQALGQGPEFLTYFQNEAQLDKSGLPSDRFFAERPEGSVSTLKIQRTQQEDSAVYLCASSLGWANEQFFGPGTRLTVL.

This chain links TRBV5-1 with TRBJ2-3; D not resolved. In germline, CDR1 is SGHRS, CDR2 YFSETQ. This CDR3 region has 13 residues. The V gene lost 4 bases and the J gene lost 2 bases, with 8 bases spanning the gap. CDR3 protein: CASSPTSTDTQYF. The CDR3 DNA reads as TGCGCCAGCAGCCCCACCTCCACAGATACGCAGTATTTT.

This clonotype was counted a few times. The chain couples TRBV29-1 to TRBJ2-1; possibly TRBD1 or TRBD2 for D (5 bases each). The V end lost 3 bases, the J end lost 8 bases, and 14 bases lay between the germline ends. This CDR3 spans 13 amino acids. Per germline, CDR1 SQVTM and CDR2 ANQGSEA. The CDR3 nucleotides read TGCAGCGTTGAGGGGGTGTTTCGGGATGAGCAGTTCTTC. It codes for CSVEGVFRDEQFF.

This clonotype was observed many times. This rearrangement joins TRBV6-5 to TRBJ2-1, with 11 nucleotides matching TRBD2. The length of the CDR3 is 15 residues. With V trimmed by 6 bases and J by 7 bases, 8 bases remained unmatched. The germline V gene has CDR1 MNHEY and CDR2 SVGAGI. The CDR3 sequence: CASRPHSGRGNEQFF. In nucleotides, the CDR3 is TGTGCCAGCAGACCTCATAGCGGGAGGGGGAATGAGCAGTTCTTC.

A few counts support this clonotype. CDR3 sequence: CASTLLAGEQFF. The CDR3 nucleotides read TGTGCCAGCACCCTACTCGCCGGTGAGCAGTTCTTC. V gene TRBV12-3 or TRBV12-4 combines with J gene TRBJ2-1; no clear D. The CDR3 is 12 amino acids. Trimming removed 7 bases at V and 9 bases at J, with 13 bases between.

This clonotype was recorded once. The CDR3 bases are TGCAGTGCTAGAGATCTCGTGGGGACTAGCGGGGCCGCTACCGAGCAGTACTTC. It codes for CSARDLVGTSGAATEQYF. J is TRBJ2-7 and V is TRBV20-1; 13 bases line up with TRBD2. Germline loops: CDR1 DFQATT, CDR2 SNEGSKA (reference sequence). CDR3 length: 18 residues. The trim removed 0 bases at V and 6 bases at J, leaving 14 bases unmatched.

This clonotype has a handful of counts. This sequence joins TRBV29-1 and TRBJ2-1; D uncertain. The germline V gene encodes CDR1 SQVTM and CDR2 ANQGSEA. The V gene lost 4 bases and the J gene lost 9 bases, with 13 bases spanning the gap. CDR3 size: 12 residues. The CDR3, as DNA: TGCAGCGTTGGCACGGGTTTTGCTGAGCAGTTCTTC. Encoded protein: CSVGTGFAEQFF.

The rearrangement uses TRBV10-1 and TRBJ2-3, with TRBD2 identical over 10 bases. This CDR3 region has 15 residues. Trimming cost V 2 bases and J 2 bases; bases outside gene matches: 1. CDR1 WNHNN and CDR2 SYGVQD come from the germline V gene (reference sequence). DNA for the CDR3: TGCGCCAGCAGTGAGCTAGCGGGAGCCACAGATACGCAGTATTTT. Amino acids: CASSELAGATDTQYF.

This clonotype occurred a few times. The J gene is TRBJ2-5, the V gene TRBV6-5; the D gene is possibly TRBD2 (7 bases). Trimming took 2 bases from V and 1 from J, leaving 11 bases between them. This CDR3 spans 15 amino acids. Germline V CDR1 and CDR2: MNHEY, SVGAGI. The CDR3 nucleotides are TGTGCCAGCAGTTACAGGGGGAGGGTCCAAGAGACCCAGTACTTC. Translation: CASSYRGRVQETQYF.

V gene TRBV9 combines with J gene TRBJ2-1, with D perhaps matching TRBD2 (6 bases). The germline V gene encodes CDR1 SGDLS and CDR2 YYNGEE. CDR3 length: 14 residues. Trimming left V 0 bases short and J 6 bases short, with 10 bases between. CDR3 nucleotide sequence: TGTGCCAGCAGCGTAGACGGGAGTGCCAATGAGCAGTTCTTC. This sequence encodes CASSVDGSANEQFF.

This clonotype was counted between two and nine times. V usage is TRBV7-2 and J usage is TRBJ2-3; TRBD1 might be the D (5 bases). Trimming cost V 5 bases and J 2 bases, with 8 bases left between them. Germline CDR1 reads SGHTA; CDR2 reads FQGNSA. The CDR3 sequence is 13 residues long. CDR3 loop: CASSRQHTDTQYF. CDR3 nucleotide sequence: TGTGCCAGCAGCAGACAGCACACAGATACGCAGTATTTT.

In its sample, this clonotype was seen many times. This rearrangement joins TRBV20-1 to TRBJ1-1, with 11 bases fitting TRBD1. This CDR3 is 16 amino acids long. V dropped 7 bases and J dropped 5; count of bases not matched to a gene: 15. The germline CDR1 and CDR2 sequences are DFQATT and SNEGSKA (reference sequence). The CDR3 here is CSVWGRTGGVSTEAFF. CDR3 nucleotides: TGCAGTGTATGGGGCCGGACAGGGGGCGTTAGTACTGAAGCTTTCTTT.

This clonotype has a count of ten or more. The V gene is TRBV11-1, the J gene TRBJ2-5; D gene uncertain. This CDR3 has 13 amino acids. Trimming shortened V by 3 bases and J by 5 bases, and 10 bases separated the two germline ends. Per the germline V gene, CDR1 is SGHAT and CDR2 is FQDESV (reference sequence). CDR3 in DNA: TGTGCCAGCAGCTTGGGCGAAATGGAGACCCAGTACTTC. This encodes CASSLGEMETQYF.

This clonotype has at least ten counts. J is TRBJ1-1 and V is TRBV12-3 or TRBV12-4, with D uncertain. The CDR3 totals 14 residues. Trimming took off 1 base at V and 6 bases at J, with 12 bases between the two ends. CDR3 protein: CASSLGLALAEAFF. The CDR3 nucleotides read TGTGCCAGCAGTTTAGGACTTGCCTTAGCTGAAGCTTTCTTT.

This clonotype came up many times. The chain combines TRBV3-1 with TRBJ2-1; D might be TRBD2 (6 bases). CDR1 LGHDT and CDR2 YNNKEL come from the germline V gene (reference sequence). This CDR3 is built from 12 residues. V was pared by 2 bases and J by 10 bases, with 9 bases between. This CDR3 reads CASSQFSGEQFF. The CDR3 nucleotides read TGTGCCAGCAGCCAATTTAGCGGCGAGCAGTTCTTC.

The V gene is TRBV6-5, the J gene TRBJ2-1; D gene ambiguous. Per germline, CDR1 MNHEY and CDR2 SVGAGI. The length of the CDR3 is 12 residues. V dropped 8 bases and J dropped 8 bases, with 13 bases sitting between them. CDR3 residues: CASSFPSHEQFF. As DNA, the CDR3 is TGTGCCAGCTCATTTCCGTCCCATGAGCAGTTCTTC.

About this clonotype itself: At one boundary the junction diverges from the germline segment, which might be a read error. This chain joins TRBV29-1 and TRBJ1-1; D might be TRBD1 (6 bases). The germline V gene encodes CDR1 SQVTM and CDR2 ANQGSEA. This CDR3 is built from 15 residues. The CDR3 nucleotides read TGCAGCGCTGAAGACACGCGGGGGCTGGTCACTGAAGCTTTCTTT. Translating gives CSAEDTRGLVTEAFF.

The CDR3 sequence is CAISPIGQGYEQYF. CDR3 coding DNA: TGTGCCATCAGCCCAATCGGACAGGGATACGAGCAGTACTTC. This sequence joins TRBV10-3 and TRBJ2-7, with TRBD1 identical over 8 bases. The CDR3 length is 14 residues. Germline values: CDR1 ENHRY, CDR2 SYGVKD. Trimming removed 6 bases from V and 4 bases from J; junction bases left unmatched: 8.

This chain uses TRBV20-1 with TRBJ2-7, with 8 nucleotides matching TRBD2. Germline V CDR1 and CDR2: DFQATT, SNEGSKA (reference sequence). The length of the CDR3 is 14 residues. J was trimmed by 2 bases and V by 1 base; bases with no gene match: 4. In DNA, the CDR3 is TGCAGTGCTAGAGGGAGTAGCGGGACCTACGAGCAGTACTTC. Translating gives CSARGSSGTYEQYF.

The chain joins TRBV6-2 or TRBV6-3 to TRBJ2-3; D gene unclear. The CDR3 is made up of 12 amino acids. Germline V CDR1 and CDR2: MNHEY, SVGEGT. The germline V and J ends were trimmed by 6 bases and 8 bases, with 12 bases remaining between them. The CDR3 DNA reads TGTGCCAGCAGCCCCAGTTCCCCTACGCAGTATTTT. Its translation is CASSPSSPTQYF.